Listed below are T cell receptor beta chains from one sample, sequenced in a study of response to subunit inactivated influenza vaccine. TCRdb passed the RT-PCR reads through MiXCR, listing each CDR3 protein once. The table lists some 500,000 distinct CDR3 sequences, about 25% of them singletons. The specimen comprised CD4+ T cells sorted from PBMCs, sampled less than 6 days after vaccination. Receptors originate from a man aged 50 to 59 who received an inactivated influenza vaccine. CDR3s include the opening cysteine and the closing phenylalanine or tryptophan. A D gene is named only where the DNA matches it firmly. Size values are once, few and many counts, or a class for expanded clones, and some rows have none.

j_call clone_size v_call d_call cdr3_aa cdr3_nt
TRBJ2-6 NA TRBV12-3/TRBV12-4 NA CASSLQADFPSGANVLTF TGTGCCAGCAGTCTCCAAGCGGACTTTCCCTCTGGGGCCAACGTCCTGACTTTC
TRBJ1-2 many TRBV12-3/TRBV12-4 NA CASSLAPVQDNYGYTF TGTGCCAGCAGTTTAGCACCAGTCCAGGATAACTATGGCTACACCTTC
TRBJ2-7 few TRBV2 NA CASTLDNFYEQYF TGTGCCAGCACCCTAGATAACTTCTACGAGCAGTACTTC
TRBJ2-7 NA TRBV5-5 NA CASSPGIYYEQYF TGTGCCAGCAGTCCAGGGATCTATTACGAGCAGTACTTC
TRBJ2-2 once TRBV5-1 NA CASSLAVVTGELFF TGCGCCAGCAGCTTGGCCGTAGTAACCGGGGAGCTGTTTTTT
TRBJ1-1 NA TRBV3-1 TRBD1 CASSQPGQGNTEAFF TGTGCCAGCAGCCAACCGGGACAGGGGAACACTGAAGCTTTCTTT
TRBJ2-5 NA TRBV29-1 NA CSVQELAETQYF TGCAGCGTCCAAGAGCTGGCGGAGACCCAGTACTTC
TRBJ2-5 NA TRBV20-1 NA CSGGQETQYF TGCAGTGGGGGACAAGAGACCCAGTACTTC
TRBJ2-3 few TRBV20-1 TRBD2 CSASLPGLAGQADTQYF TGCAGTGCTAGCCTACCGGGACTAGCGGGGCAGGCAGATACGCAGTATTTT
TRBJ2-2 few TRBV28 NA CASSRSGMGATNTGELFF TGTGCCAGCAGCCGGAGTGGGATGGGGGCGACCAACACCGGGGAGCTGTTTTTT
TRBJ2-7 NA TRBV4-1 NA CASSQEIRDSYEQYF TGCGCCAGCAGCCAAGAAATCAGGGACTCCTACGAGCAGTACTTC
TRBJ2-1 NA TRBV10-2 NA CASCTETGHEQFF TGCGCCAGCTGTACTGAGACAGGCCATGAGCAGTTCTTC
TRBJ2-7 NA TRBV7-8 NA CASSLERLAGQYF TGTGCCAGCAGCTTAGAGAGGCTAGCAGGGCAGTACTTC
TRBJ2-1 NA TRBV27 TRBD2 CASSLLAENEQFF TGTGCCAGCAGTTTACTAGCGGAGAATGAGCAGTTCTTC
TRBJ2-7 NA TRBV12-3/TRBV12-4 NA CASSFKGVSYEQYF TGTGCCAGCAGTTTCAAGGGGGTTTCCTACGAGCAGTACTTC
TRBJ2-3 NA TRBV5-8 TRBD2 CASSLREGRADTQYF TGTGCCAGCAGCTTGAGGGAGGGTCGGGCAGATACGCAGTATTTT
TRBJ2-7 few TRBV6-1 TRBD2 CASSVAGLYEQYF TGTGCCAGCAGTGTAGCGGGACTTTACGAGCAGTACTTC
TRBJ1-6 few TRBV20-1 TRBD1 CSAGQGNSPLHF TGCAGTGCGGGACAGGGTAATTCACCCCTCCACTTT
TRBJ2-5 few TRBV7-6 NA CASGRQAGETQYF TGTGCCAGCGGGAGGCAGGCGGGAGAGACCCAGTACTTC
TRBJ2-7 NA TRBV12-3/TRBV12-4 NA CASGISTYEQYF TGTGCCAGCGGTATCTCAACCTACGAGCAGTACTTC
TRBJ1-5 few TRBV30 NA CAWGAPGQPQHF TGTGCCTGGGGGGCCCCCGGGCAGCCCCAGCATTTT
TRBJ2-5 few TRBV24-1 TRBD2 CATSDLQSSGSETQYF TGTGCCACCAGTGATTTGCAATCGAGCGGGAGTGAGACCCAGTACTTC
TRBJ2-7 NA TRBV5-1 TRBD2 CASSLVLASGNHEQYF TGCGCCAGCAGCTTGGTATTGGCTAGCGGGAACCACGAGCAGTACTTC
TRBJ2-5 few TRBV12-3/TRBV12-4 NA CASSETSGSQETQYF TGTGCCAGCAGCGAGACCTCGGGCAGCCAAGAGACCCAGTACTTC
TRBJ1-5 NA TRBV4-2 NA CASSQDGVLLNQPQHF TGTGCCAGCAGCCAAGACGGAGTTCTCCTCAATCAGCCCCAGCATTTT
TRBJ1-4 few TRBV3-1 NA CASSQERVTKKLFF TGTGCCAGCAGCCAAGAGAGGGTCACGAAAAAACTGTTTTTT
TRBJ1-1 NA TRBV5-1 NA CASTGGWDTEAFF TGCGCCAGCACTGGGGGGTGGGACACTGAAGCTTTCTTT
TRBJ2-2 NA TRBV7-2 NA CASSSQSRDTGELFF TGTGCCAGCAGCTCTCAAAGCAGGGACACCGGGGAGCTGTTTTTT
TRBJ2-1 few TRBV20-1 NA CSPYGGTYNEQFF TGCAGTCCCTATGGGGGGACTTACAATGAGCAGTTCTTC
TRBJ2-1 few TRBV6-1 TRBD2 CASSPLGLAGGKQFF TGTGCCAGCAGTCCGTTGGGACTAGCGGGAGGGAAGCAGTTCTTC
TRBJ2-1 few TRBV12-3/TRBV12-4 NA CASSPSAARTEQFF TGTGCCAGCAGTCCCAGTGCAGCGAGGACCGAGCAGTTCTTC
TRBJ2-5 few TRBV12-3/TRBV12-4 NA CASSFGGAKTQYF TGTGCCAGCAGTTTTGGGGGCGCGAAGACCCAGTACTTC
TRBJ1-1 NA TRBV18 NA CASSPQTRGPMNTEAFF TGTGCCAGCTCACCACAGACTCGGGGTCCGATGAACACTGAAGCTTTCTTT
TRBJ2-7 few TRBV18 TRBD1 CASSPLLGQGYEQYF TGTGCCAGCTCACCCCTATTGGGACAGGGCTACGAGCAGTACTTC
TRBJ2-1 NA TRBV5-6 NA CASSTGFRNEQFF TGTGCCAGCAGCACGGGCTTCCGCAATGAGCAGTTCTTC
TRBJ2-5 NA TRBV20-1 NA CSARSWEARETQYF TGCAGTGCCCGGAGTTGGGAGGCGCGGGAGACCCAGTACTTC
TRBJ2-7 NA TRBV5-6 NA CASSKGPAYEQYF TGTGCCAGCAGCAAAGGACCAGCCTACGAGCAGTACTTC
TRBJ1-4 NA TRBV4-1 NA CASSLPQGATNEKLFF TGCGCCAGCAGCTTACCCCAGGGTGCAACTAATGAAAAACTGTTTTTT
TRBJ1-4 NA TRBV14 NA CASSQQGNINEKLFF TGTGCCAGCAGCCAACAGGGGAACATTAATGAAAAACTGTTTTTT
TRBJ2-1 NA TRBV7-2 TRBD2 CASSSLAGGPYEQFF TGTGCCAGCAGCTCACTAGCGGGAGGGCCCTATGAGCAGTTCTTC
TRBJ2-5 NA TRBV5-4 TRBD2 CASSFAAGGEKTQYF TGTGCCAGCAGCTTCGCAGCGGGGGGTGAAAAGACCCAGTACTTC
TRBJ2-2 NA TRBV28 NA CASSSSGRKPGELFF NA
TRBJ1-2 NA TRBV20-1 NA CSALQAGYGYTF TGCAGTGCCTTACAAGCGGGATATGGCTACACCTTC
TRBJ1-6 few TRBV7-9 NA CASSLGSNYNSPLHF TGTGCCAGCAGCTTAGGGTCCAACTATAATTCACCCCTCCACTTT
TRBJ2-1 few TRBV20-1 TRBD2 CSASAGGIEQFF TGCAGTGCTAGTGCGGGGGGCATTGAGCAGTTCTTC
TRBJ2-3 few TRBV29-1 NA CSVEDKVGDTQYF TGCAGCGTTGAAGACAAGGTCGGAGATACGCAGTATTTT
TRBJ1-1 few TRBV6-2/TRBV6-3 NA CASSFLRTEAFF TGTGCCAGCAGCTTCCTTCGGACTGAAGCTTTCTTT
TRBJ2-1 few TRBV5-1 TRBD2 CASSFYGLAASRPLEQFF TGCGCCAGCAGCTTTTACGGACTAGCGGCTTCCCGGCCACTGGAGCAGTTCTTC
TRBJ1-1 few TRBV24-1 NA CATSALGSSEAFF TGTGCCACCAGTGCCCTGGGCAGTTCTGAAGCTTTCTTT
TRBJ2-1 few TRBV12-3/TRBV12-4 TRBD2 CASSLTSGSRNEQFF TGTGCCAGCAGCCTGACTAGCGGGAGCCGTAATGAGCAGTTCTTC
TRBJ2-5 NA TRBV20-1 NA CSAALDAKETQYF TGCAGTGCAGCACTTGACGCCAAAGAGACCCAGTACTTC
TRBJ2-1 few TRBV5-1 NA CASSLGGGSTLQFF TGCGCCAGCAGCTTGGGTGGAGGGTCGACGTTGCAGTTCTTC
TRBJ2-7 few TRBV5-1 NA CASSFDGISYEQYF TGCGCCAGCAGCTTCGACGGAATCTCCTACGAGCAGTACTTC
TRBJ2-1 few TRBV7-8 NA CASSLAQGREQFF TGTGCCAGCAGCTTAGCCCAGGGTAGGGAGCAGTTCTTC
TRBJ2-3 few TRBV20-1 TRBD2 CSASGASGGSTDTQYF TGCAGTGCTAGCGGGGCTAGCGGGGGTAGCACAGATACGCAGTATTTT
TRBJ2-1 few TRBV20-1 TRBD2 CSAEEGLAGSYNEQFF TGCAGTGCCGAAGAGGGGTTAGCGGGCTCCTACAATGAGCAGTTCTTC
TRBJ1-2 NA TRBV29-1 TRBD1 CSATPGQGVGGYTF TGCAGCGCAACTCCCGGACAGGGAGTCGGGGGCTACACCTTC
TRBJ2-7 NA TRBV4-3 NA CASSQEGGETYEQYF TGCGCCAGCAGCCAAGAAGGCGGGGAGACCTACGAGCAGTACTTC
TRBJ1-2 few TRBV6-5 NA CASSYGWGRGYTF TGTGCCAGCAGTTACGGCTGGGGAAGAGGCTACACCTTC